This T cell receptor beta chain was recovered during a study of CD8 T cells in Susac syndrome. There are 12 residues in the CDR3. Trimming stripped 3 bases from V and 8 bases from J, with 10 bases between. The authors reverse transcribed roughly 0.5 to 1 ug RNA with random hexamers. immunoSEQ multiplex PCR amplified TCR beta CDR3 across 54 Vbeta, 13 Jbeta. From the immunoSEQ multiplex PCR reads, TCRdb called clonotypes with MiXCR, one entry per CDR3 protein. Of about 160,000 distinct CDR3 sequences detected, 93% appear once; the ten largest clones hold approximately 0.14%. Sequencing was performed on CD4+ T cells from PBMCs. The rearrangement uses TRBV12-3 or TRBV12-4 and TRBJ1-2, with D possibly matching TRBD1 (5 bases). This clonotype was sampled from a human donor in good health. The CDR3 loop reads CASSFPGSGYTF. CDR3 coding DNA: TGTGCCAGCAGTTTTCCAGGGAGCGGCTACACCTTC.